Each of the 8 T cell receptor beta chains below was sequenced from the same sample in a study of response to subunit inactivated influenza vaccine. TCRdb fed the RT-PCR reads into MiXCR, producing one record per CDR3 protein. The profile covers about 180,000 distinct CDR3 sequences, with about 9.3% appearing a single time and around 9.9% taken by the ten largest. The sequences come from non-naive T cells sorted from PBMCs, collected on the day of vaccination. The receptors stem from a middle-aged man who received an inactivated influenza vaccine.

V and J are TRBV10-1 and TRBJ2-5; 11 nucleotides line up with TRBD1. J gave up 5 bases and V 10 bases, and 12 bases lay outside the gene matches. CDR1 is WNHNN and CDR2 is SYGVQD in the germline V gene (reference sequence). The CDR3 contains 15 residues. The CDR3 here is CATSVRTGGWETQYF. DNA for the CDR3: TGCGCCACGTCGGTGAGGACAGGGGGCTGGGAGACCCAGTACTTC.

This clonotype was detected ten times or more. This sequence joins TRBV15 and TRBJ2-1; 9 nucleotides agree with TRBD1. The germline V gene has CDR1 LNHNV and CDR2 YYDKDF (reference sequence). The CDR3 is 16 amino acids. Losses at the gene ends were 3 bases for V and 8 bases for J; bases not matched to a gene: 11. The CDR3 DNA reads TGTGCCACCAGCAGCAGGGGACAGGGACTTTGGGATGAGCAGTTCTTC. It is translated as CATSSRGQGLWDEQFF.

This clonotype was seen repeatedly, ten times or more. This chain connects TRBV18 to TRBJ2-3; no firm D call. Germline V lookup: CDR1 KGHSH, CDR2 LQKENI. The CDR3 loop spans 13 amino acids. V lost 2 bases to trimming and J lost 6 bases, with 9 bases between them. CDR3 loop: CASSPRQQDTQYF. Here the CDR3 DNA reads TGTGCCAGCTCACCAAGGCAACAGGATACGCAGTATTTT.

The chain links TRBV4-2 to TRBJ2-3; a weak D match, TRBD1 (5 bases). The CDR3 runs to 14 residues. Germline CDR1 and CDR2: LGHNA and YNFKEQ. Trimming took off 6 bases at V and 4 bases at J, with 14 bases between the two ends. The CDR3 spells CASRAGGAADTQYF. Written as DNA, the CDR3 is TGTGCCAGCAGGGCAGGTGGGGCCGCAGATACGCAGTATTTT.

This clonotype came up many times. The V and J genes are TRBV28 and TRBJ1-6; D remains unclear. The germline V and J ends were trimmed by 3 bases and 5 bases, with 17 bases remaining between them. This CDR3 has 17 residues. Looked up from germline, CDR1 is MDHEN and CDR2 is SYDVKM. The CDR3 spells CASSFGWLGSDNSPLHF. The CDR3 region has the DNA TGTGCCAGCAGTTTCGGCTGGTTGGGGTCCGATAATTCACCCCTCCACTTT.

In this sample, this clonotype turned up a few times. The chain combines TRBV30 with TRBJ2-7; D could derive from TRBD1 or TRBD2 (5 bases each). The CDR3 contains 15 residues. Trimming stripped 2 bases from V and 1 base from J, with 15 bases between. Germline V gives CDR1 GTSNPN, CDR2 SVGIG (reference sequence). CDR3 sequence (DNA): TGTGCCTGGAGTACCCCCGGGACGACTTCCTACGAGCAGTACTTC. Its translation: CAWSTPGTTSYEQYF.

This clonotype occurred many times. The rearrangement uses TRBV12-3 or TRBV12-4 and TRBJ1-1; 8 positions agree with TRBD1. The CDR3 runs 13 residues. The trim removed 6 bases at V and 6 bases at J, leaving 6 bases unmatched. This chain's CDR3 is CASSRDRISEAFF. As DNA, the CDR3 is TGTGCCAGCAGCCGGGACAGGATTTCTGAAGCTTTCTTT.

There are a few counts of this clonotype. The CDR3 bases are TGCAGTGCCACCTCCCGAGGGGGACGCACAGATACGCAGTATTTT. It is translated as CSATSRGGRTDTQYF. J is TRBJ2-3 and V is TRBV20-1, with D possibly TRBD1 on 6 matching bases. Deletions cut 6 bases from V and 1 base from J, with 17 bases between. CDR3 length: 15 residues. CDR1 and CDR2 (germline): DFQATT, SNEGSKA (reference sequence).